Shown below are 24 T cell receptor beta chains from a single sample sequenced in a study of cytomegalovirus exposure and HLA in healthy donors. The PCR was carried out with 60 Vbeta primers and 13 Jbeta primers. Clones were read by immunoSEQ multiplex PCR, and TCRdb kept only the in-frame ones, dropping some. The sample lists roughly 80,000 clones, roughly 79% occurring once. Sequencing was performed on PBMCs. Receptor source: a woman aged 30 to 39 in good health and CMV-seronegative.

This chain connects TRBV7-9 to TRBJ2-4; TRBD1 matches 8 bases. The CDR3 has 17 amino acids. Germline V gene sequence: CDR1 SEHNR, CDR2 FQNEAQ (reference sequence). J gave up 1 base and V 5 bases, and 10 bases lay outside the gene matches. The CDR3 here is CASSPRVRDRAKNIQYF. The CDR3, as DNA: TGTGCCAGCAGCCCGAGAGTTCGGGACAGGGCCAAAAACATTCAGTACTTC.

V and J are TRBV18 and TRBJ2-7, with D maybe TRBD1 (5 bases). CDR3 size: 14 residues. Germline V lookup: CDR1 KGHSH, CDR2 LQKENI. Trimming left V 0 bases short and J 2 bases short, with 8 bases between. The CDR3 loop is CASSPPSGTYEQYF. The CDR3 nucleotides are TGTGCCAGCTCACCACCATCAGGGACCTACGAGCAGTACTTC.

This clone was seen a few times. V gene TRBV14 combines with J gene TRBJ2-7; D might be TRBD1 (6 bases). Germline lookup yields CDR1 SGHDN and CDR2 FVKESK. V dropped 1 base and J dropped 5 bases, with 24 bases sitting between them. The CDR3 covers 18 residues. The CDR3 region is CASSQGGGIGRGRNEQYF. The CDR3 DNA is TGTGCCAGCAGCCAAGGAGGTGGGATAGGCAGGGGTCGAAACGAGCAGTACTTC.

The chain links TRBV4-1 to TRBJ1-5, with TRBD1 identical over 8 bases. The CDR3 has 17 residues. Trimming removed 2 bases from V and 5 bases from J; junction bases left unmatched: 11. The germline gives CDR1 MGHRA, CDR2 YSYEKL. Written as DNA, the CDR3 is TGCGCCAGCAGCCAACCATCGGACAGGGCGGATTATCAGCCCCAGCATTTT. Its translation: CASSQPSDRADYQPQHF.

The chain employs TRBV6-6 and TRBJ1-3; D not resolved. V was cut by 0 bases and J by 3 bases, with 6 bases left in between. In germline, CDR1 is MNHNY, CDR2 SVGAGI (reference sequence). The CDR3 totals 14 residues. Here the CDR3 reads CASSYSRDGNTIYF. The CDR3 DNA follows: TGTGCCAGCAGTTACTCGAGGGATGGAAACACCATATATTTT.

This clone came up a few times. This CDR3 is CASSPPWTRSYEQYF. The CDR3 DNA follows: TGTGCCAGCAGCCCTCCTTGGACACGCTCCTACGAGCAGTACTTC. V is TRBV7-9 and J is TRBJ2-7; weak D call: TRBD1 (5 bases). With 5 bases removed from V and 0 bases from J, the gap between germline ends came to 14 bases. CDR1 is SEHNR and CDR2 is FQNEAQ in the germline V gene (reference sequence). There are 15 residues in the CDR3.

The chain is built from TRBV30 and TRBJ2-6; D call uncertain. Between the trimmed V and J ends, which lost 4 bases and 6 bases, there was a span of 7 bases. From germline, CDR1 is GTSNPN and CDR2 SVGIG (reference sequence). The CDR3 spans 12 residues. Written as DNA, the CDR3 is TGTGCCTGGACTCGTAAGGCCAACGTCCTGACTTTC. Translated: CAWTRKANVLTF.

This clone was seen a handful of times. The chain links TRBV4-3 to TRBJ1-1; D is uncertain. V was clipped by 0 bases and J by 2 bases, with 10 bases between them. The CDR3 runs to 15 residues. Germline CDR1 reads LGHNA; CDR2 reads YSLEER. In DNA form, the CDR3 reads TGCGCCAGCAGCCAAGAGAGACAAATCAACACTGAAGCTTTCTTT. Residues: CASSQERQINTEAFF.

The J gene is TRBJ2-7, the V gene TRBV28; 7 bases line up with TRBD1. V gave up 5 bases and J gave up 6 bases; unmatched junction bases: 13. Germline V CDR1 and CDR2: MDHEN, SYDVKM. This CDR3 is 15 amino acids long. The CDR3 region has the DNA TGTGCCAGCAGTGCTGGAGGACAGGAAACATCCGAGCAGTACTTC. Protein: CASSAGGQETSEQYF.

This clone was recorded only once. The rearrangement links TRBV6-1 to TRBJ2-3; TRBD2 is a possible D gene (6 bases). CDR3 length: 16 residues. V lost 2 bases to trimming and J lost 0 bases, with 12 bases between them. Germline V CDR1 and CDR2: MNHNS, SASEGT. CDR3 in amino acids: CASSERPAGSTDTQYF. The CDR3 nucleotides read TGTGCCAGCAGTGAACGGCCAGCGGGTAGCACAGATACGCAGTATTTT.

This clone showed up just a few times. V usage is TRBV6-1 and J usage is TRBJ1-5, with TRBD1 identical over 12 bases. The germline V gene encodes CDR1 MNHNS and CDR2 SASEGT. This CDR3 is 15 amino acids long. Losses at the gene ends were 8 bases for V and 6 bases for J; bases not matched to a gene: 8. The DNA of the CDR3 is TGTGCCAGCGGGGATGGGACAGGGGGCGGTCAGCCCCAGCATTTT. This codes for CASGDGTGGGQPQHF.

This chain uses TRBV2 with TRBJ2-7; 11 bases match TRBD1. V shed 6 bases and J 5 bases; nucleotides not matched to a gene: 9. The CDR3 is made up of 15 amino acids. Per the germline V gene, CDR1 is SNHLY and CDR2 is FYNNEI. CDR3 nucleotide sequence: TGTGCCAGCAGCCAGGACAGGGGGCAGCGGGACGAGCAGTACTTC. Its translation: CASSQDRGQRDEQYF.

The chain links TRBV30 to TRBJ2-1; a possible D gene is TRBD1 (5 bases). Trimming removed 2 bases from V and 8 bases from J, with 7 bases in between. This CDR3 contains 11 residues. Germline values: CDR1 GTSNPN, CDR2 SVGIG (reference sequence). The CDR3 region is CAWSFRDEQFF. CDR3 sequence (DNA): TGTGCCTGGAGTTTCAGGGATGAGCAGTTCTTC.

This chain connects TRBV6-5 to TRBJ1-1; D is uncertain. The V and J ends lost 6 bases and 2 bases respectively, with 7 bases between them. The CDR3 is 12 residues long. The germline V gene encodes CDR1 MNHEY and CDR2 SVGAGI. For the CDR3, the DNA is TGTGCCAGCAGGGCGGGAAACACTGAAGCTTTCTTT. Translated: CASRAGNTEAFF.

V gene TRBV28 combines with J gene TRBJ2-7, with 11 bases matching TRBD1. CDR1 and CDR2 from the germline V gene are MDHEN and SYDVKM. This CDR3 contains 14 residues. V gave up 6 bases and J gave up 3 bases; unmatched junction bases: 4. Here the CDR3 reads CASRRTGGFYEQYF. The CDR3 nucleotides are TGTGCCAGCAGGCGGACAGGGGGCTTCTACGAGCAGTACTTC.

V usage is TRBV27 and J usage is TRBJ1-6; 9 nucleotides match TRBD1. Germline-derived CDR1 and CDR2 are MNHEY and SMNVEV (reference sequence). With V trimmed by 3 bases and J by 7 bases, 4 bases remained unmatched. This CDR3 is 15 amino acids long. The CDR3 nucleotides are TGTGCCAGCAGTTTCGGGGACAGGGAAAATTCACCCCTCCACTTT. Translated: CASSFGDRENSPLHF.

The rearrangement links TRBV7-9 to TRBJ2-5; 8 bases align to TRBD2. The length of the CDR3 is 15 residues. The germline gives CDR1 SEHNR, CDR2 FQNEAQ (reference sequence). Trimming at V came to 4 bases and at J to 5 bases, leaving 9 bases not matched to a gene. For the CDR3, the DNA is TGTGCCAGCAGCTCGGTCGGGGGGGGCTTTGAGACCCAGTACTTC. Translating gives CASSSVGGGFETQYF.

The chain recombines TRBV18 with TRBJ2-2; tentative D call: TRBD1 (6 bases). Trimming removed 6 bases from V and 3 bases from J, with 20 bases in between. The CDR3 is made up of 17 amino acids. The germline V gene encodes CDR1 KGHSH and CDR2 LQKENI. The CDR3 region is CASSLKTGTQYTGELFF. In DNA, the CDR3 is TGTGCCAGCTCCCTCAAGACCGGGACACAGTACACCGGGGAGCTGTTTTTT. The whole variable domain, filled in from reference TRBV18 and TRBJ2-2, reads NAGVMQNPRHLVRRRGQEARLRCSPMKGHSHVYWYRQLPEEGLKFMVYLQKENIIDESGMPKERFSAEFPKEGPSILRIQQVVRGDSAAYFCASSLKTGTQYTGELFFGEGSRLTVL.

The CDR3: CASSQEGGQPQHF. The CDR3 DNA reads TGTGCCAGCAGTCAGGAGGGAGGGCAGCCCCAGCATTTT. This rearrangement joins TRBV12-1 to TRBJ1-5. TRBV12-1 is a documented pseudogene. This CDR3 region has 13 residues.

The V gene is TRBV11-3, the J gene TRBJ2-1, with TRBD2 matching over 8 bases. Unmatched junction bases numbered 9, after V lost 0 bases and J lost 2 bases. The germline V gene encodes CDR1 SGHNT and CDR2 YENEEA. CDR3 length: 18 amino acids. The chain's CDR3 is CASSLDSRGAVPYNEQFF. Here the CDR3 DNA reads TGTGCCAGCAGCTTAGATTCGCGGGGGGCGGTCCCCTACAATGAGCAGTTCTTC.

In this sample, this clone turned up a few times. For the CDR3, the DNA is TGTGCCAGCAGCAGGGGTTCGGGTCAGCCCCAGCATTTT. This codes for CASSRGSGQPQHF. The rearrangement links TRBV27 to TRBJ1-5, with TRBD1 as a possible D gene (6 bases). The CDR3 covers 13 residues. Trimming shortened V by 6 bases and J by 6 bases, and 12 bases separated the two germline ends. Germline V gives CDR1 MNHEY, CDR2 SMNVEV (reference sequence).

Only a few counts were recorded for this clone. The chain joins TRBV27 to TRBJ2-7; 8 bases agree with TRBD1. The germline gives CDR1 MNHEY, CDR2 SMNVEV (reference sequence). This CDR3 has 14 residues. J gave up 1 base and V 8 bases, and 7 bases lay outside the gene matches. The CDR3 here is CASRGQGISYEQYF. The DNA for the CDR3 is TGTGCCAGCCGAGGACAGGGAATTTCCTACGAGCAGTACTTC.

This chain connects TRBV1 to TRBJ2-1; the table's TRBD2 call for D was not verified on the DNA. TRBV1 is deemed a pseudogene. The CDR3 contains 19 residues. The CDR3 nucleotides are TGCACCAGCAGCCAGGGTAGCGGGAGGGCCGAGGCTGGAGACAATGAGCAGTTCTTC. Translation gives CTSSQGSGRAEAGDNEQFF.

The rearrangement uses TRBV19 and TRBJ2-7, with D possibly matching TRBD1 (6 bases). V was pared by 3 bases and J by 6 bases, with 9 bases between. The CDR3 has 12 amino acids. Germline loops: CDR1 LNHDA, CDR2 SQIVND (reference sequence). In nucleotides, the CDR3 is TGTGCCAGTAGTATCGTCAGGGGCGAGCAGTACTTC. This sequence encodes CASSIVRGEQYF.